The 6 T cell receptor beta chains given below trace back to one sample, sequenced in a study of cytotoxic CD8 clonotypes in ibrutinib-treated CLL. Method: immunoSEQ multiplex PCR; TCRdb's copy keeps in-frame clones and lacks some. The repertoire has tens of thousands of clones, just over 85% of them found once; the top ten carry more than 5%. Sequencing was performed on PBMCs, taken before ibrutinib treatment. These receptors originate from a human donor with chronic lymphocytic leukemia.

The rearrangement links TRBV9 to TRBJ2-5, with no clear D. Trimming stripped 3 bases from V and 5 bases from J, with 14 bases between. CDR1 SGDLS and CDR2 YYNGEE come from the germline V gene. This CDR3 spans 14 amino acids. As DNA, the CDR3 is TGTGCCAGCAGCGGCCGGGCCCCGGCGGAGACCCAGTACTTC. Translated: CASSGRAPAETQYF. Using reference TRBV9 and TRBJ2-5 for the parts outside the CDR3, the full variable domain is DSGVTQTPKHLITATGQRVTLRCSPRSGDLSVYWYQQSLDQGLQFLIQYYNGEERAKGNILERFSAQQFPDLHSELNLSSLELGDSALYFCASSGRAPAETQYFGPGTRLLVL.

The chain has TRBV7-2 and TRBJ2-7; 7 bases map to TRBD1. Germline CDR1 SGHTA, CDR2 FQGNSA. The V segment lost 2 bases and the J segment 7 bases; nucleotides outside the gene matches: 17. The CDR3 has 17 residues. This chain's CDR3 is CASSLPKDRRSPWEQYF. The DNA of the CDR3 is TGTGCCAGCAGCTTACCGAAGGACAGGAGAAGCCCTTGGGAGCAGTACTTC.

This clone was seen a handful of times. This chain uses TRBV10-2 with TRBJ2-3; D not certain. CDR3 length: 13 amino acids. Germline CDR1 reads WSHSY; CDR2 reads SAAADI. V was cut by 7 bases and J by 0 bases, with 8 bases left in between. CDR3 DNA sequence: TGCGCCAGCAAGCCTTCTAGCACAGATACGCAGTATTTT. This encodes CASKPSSTDTQYF.

This chain links TRBV7-2 with TRBJ1-4; tentative D call: TRBD1 (6 bases). The CDR3 totals 16 residues. Germline loops: CDR1 SGHTA, CDR2 FQGNSA. V lost 5 bases and J 2 bases, leaving 15 bases between the germline ends. CDR3 region: CASSPGGRGTNEKLFF. Written as DNA, the CDR3 is TGTGCCAGCAGCCCCGGGGGGCGGGGGACTAATGAAAAACTGTTTTTT.

This chain uses TRBV10-2 with TRBJ2-3; tentatively, D is TRBD2 (6 bases). The CDR3 contains 18 residues. Trimming took off 1 base at V and 3 bases at J, with 20 bases between the two ends. The V gene's germline CDR1 is WSHSY and CDR2 SAAADI. The CDR3 sequence: CASSEFRRPSVRTDTQYF. CDR3 DNA sequence: TGCGCCAGCAGTGAGTTCCGCAGACCTAGCGTACGTACAGATACGCAGTATTTT.

The gene calls are TRBV19 and TRBJ1-5; a possible D gene is TRBD1 (5 bases). Germline assignment: CDR1 LNHDA and CDR2 SQIVND (reference sequence). This CDR3 is built from 14 residues. Deletions cut 6 bases from V and 1 base from J, with 10 bases between. CDR3 sequence: CASRTRGSNQPQHF. The CDR3 DNA follows: TGTGCCAGTAGGACTAGGGGAAGCAATCAGCCCCAGCATTTT.